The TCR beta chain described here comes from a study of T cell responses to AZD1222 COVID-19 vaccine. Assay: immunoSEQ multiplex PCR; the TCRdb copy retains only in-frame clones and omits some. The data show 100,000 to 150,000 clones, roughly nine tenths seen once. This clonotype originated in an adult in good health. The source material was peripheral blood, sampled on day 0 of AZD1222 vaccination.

CDR3 nucleotides: TGTGCCAGCAGCCTGACAGGGGGCTGGTCCGGGGAGCTGTTTTTT. It codes for CASSLTGGWSGELFF. V is TRBV5-4 and J is TRBJ2-2; 10 positions match TRBD1. The germline CDR1 and CDR2 sequences are SGHNT and YYREEE (reference sequence). The CDR3 contains 15 residues. Trimming removed 4 bases from V and 6 bases from J; junction bases left unmatched: 6. The variable domain in full, with the rest retrieved from reference TRBV5-4 and TRBJ2-2, is ETGVTQSPTHLIKTRGQQVTLRCSSQSGHNTVSWYQQALGQGPQFIFQYYREEENGRGNFPPRFSGLQFPNYSSELNVNALELDDSALYLCASSLTGGWSGELFFGEGSRLTVL.